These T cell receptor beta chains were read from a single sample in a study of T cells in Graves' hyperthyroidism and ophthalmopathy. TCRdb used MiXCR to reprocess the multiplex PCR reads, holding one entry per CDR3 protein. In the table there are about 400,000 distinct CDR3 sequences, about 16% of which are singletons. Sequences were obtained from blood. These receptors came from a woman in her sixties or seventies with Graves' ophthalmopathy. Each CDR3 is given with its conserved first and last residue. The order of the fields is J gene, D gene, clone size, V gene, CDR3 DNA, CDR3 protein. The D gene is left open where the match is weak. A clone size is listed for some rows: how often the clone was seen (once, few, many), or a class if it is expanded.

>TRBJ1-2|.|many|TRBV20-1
TGCAGTCCGAAAGGACAGAGCTATGGCTACACCTTC
CSPKGQSYGYTF
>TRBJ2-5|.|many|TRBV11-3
TGTGCCAGCAGCTCAACAGGGCGAGAGACCCAGTACTTC
CASSSTGRETQYF
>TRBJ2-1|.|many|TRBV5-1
TGCGCCAGCAGCTACCAGAGGGCCTCCTACAATGAGCAGTTCTTC
CASSYQRASYNEQFF
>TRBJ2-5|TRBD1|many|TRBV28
TGTGCCAGCAGTTCCCAAAAGAAGACAGGGCTCCAAGAGACCCAGTACTTC
CASSSQKKTGLQETQYF
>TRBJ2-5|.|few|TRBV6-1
TGTGCCAGCGAGGGGGGTGGGCAGTGGGGTCAAGAGACCCAGTACTTC
CASEGGGQWGQETQYF
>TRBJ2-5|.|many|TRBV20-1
TGCAGTGCTAGTCTAAGAGAGACCCAGTACTTC
CSASLRETQYF
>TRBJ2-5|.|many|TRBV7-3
TGTGCCAGCAGCCCGCTGGGGAGTGGTGAGACCCAGTACTTC
CASSPLGSGETQYF
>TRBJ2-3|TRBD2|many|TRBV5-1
TGCGCCAGCAGCTTGGGCACGGTAGCGGGGGACACAGATACGCAGTATTTT
CASSLGTVAGDTDTQYF
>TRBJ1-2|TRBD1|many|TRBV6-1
TGTGCCAGCAGTTCTCCGGACAGGGGGCGCGGTGGCTACACCTTC
CASSSPDRGRGGYTF
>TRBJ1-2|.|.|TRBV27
TGTGCCAGCAGTTTCCGGGACCCCCGGCGGGGCTACACCTTC
CASSFRDPRRGYTF
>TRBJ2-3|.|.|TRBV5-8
TGTGCCAGCAGCTTGTTCCTTGAAACTAGCACAGATGCGCAGTATTTT
CASSLFLETSTDAQYF
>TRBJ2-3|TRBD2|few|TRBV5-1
TGCGCCAGCAGCTCCGGACGCCGGGACTACCTTTTGGATACGCAGTATTTT
CASSSGRRDYLLDTQYF
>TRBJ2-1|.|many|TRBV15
TGTGCCACCAGCAGTAATCTACCGCGGGCCCACAATGAGCAGTTCTTC
CATSSNLPRAHNEQFF
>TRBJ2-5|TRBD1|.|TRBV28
TGTGCCAGCAGTTTACAGGGGGAGAGGAAGACCCAGTACTTC
CASSLQGERKTQYF
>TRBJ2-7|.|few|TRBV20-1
TGCAGTGCTAGAGGCGGACTAGGGGGCTACGAGCAGTACTTC
CSARGGLGGYEQYF
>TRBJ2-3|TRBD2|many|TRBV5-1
TGCGCCAGCAGCTTGGCGGGGGGACTAGCGGGATCTCTCGACACAGATACGCAGTATTTT
CASSLAGGLAGSLDTDTQYF
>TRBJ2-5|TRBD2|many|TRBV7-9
TGTGCCAGCAGCCCCTCTAGCGGGCGGACGCCACACTTGGAGTACTTC
CASSPSSGRTPHLEYF
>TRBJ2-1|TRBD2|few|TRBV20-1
TGCAGTGCTAGGCGGACTAGCGGGAGTTTCTCCTACAATGAGCAGTTCTTC
CSARRTSGSFSYNEQFF
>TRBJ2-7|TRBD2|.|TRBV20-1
TGCAGTGCTAGACCCCTACTAGCGGGAGACTACGAGCAGTACTTC
CSARPLLAGDYEQYF
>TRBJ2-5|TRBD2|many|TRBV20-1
TGCAGTGCTAGATTAGCGGGAGGGGAGACCCAGTACTTC
CSARLAGGETQYF
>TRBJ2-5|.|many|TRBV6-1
TGTGCCAGCGCAAGTCAAGAGACCCAGTACTTC
CASASQETQYF
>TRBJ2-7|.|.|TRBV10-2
TGCGCCAGCAGTGACAGGGGTGATTCCTACGAGCAGTACTTC
CASSDRGDSYEQYF
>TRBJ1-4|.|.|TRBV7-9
TGTGCCAGCAGCAGCCAGGGGATTAACGAAAAACTGTTTTTT
CASSSQGINEKLFF
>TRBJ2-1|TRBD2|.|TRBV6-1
TGTGCCAGCACTAGCGGCGACCGAATGTTTTACAATGAGCAGTTCTTC
CASTSGDRMFYNEQFF
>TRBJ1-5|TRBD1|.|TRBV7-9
TGTGCCAGCAGCGCCGACAGGGGAGGCAATCAGCCCCAGCATTTT
CASSADRGGNQPQHF
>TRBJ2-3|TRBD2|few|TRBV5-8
TGTGCCAGCAGCTTGGGGGTAGCGGGACGCACAGATACGCAGTATTTT
CASSLGVAGRTDTQYF
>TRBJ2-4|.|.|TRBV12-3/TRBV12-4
TGTGCCAGCAGTTTTCGGAGAACCAAAAACATTCAGTACTTC
CASSFRRTKNIQYF
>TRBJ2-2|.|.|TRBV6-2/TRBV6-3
TGTGCCAGCAGATCTAGCACCGGGGAGCTGTTTTTT
CASRSSTGELFF
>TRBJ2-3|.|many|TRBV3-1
TGTGCCAGCAGCCCCCGCGCAAGCCAAGATACGCAGTATTTT
CASSPRASQDTQYF
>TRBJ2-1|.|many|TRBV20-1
TGCAGTGCTAGAGATCCGTTCGGCGGGTCCTTTTACAATGAGCAGTTCTTC
CSARDPFGGSFYNEQFF
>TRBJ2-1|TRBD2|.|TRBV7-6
TGTGCCAGCAGCTTCATAGCGGGAGGGCCCCATGAGCAGTTCTTC
CASSFIAGGPHEQFF
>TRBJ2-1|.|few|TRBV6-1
TGTGCCTGCCGGGACTTAACCTACAATGAGCAGTTCTTC
CACRDLTYNEQFF
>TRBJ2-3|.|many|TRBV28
TGTGCCAGCAGTCCCCGGACATATACGCAGTATTTT
CASSPRTYTQYF
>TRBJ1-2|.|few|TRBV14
TGTGCCAGCAGCCAAGATCTTGGGGCCAGGATCTATGGCTACACCTTC
CASSQDLGARIYGYTF
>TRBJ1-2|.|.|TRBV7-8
TGTGCCAGTAGTTTCGAACCCCCTCGGGCGTCGGGCTATGGCTACACCTTC
CASSFEPPRASGYGYTF
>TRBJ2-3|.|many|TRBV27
TGTGCCAGCAGTTCCCTAGGTAGCGGCAGCACAGATACGCAGTATTTT
CASSSLGSGSTDTQYF
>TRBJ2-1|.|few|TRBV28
TGTGCCAGCAGTTTATCTGGACTTGGGTACAATGAGCAGTTCTTC
CASSLSGLGYNEQFF
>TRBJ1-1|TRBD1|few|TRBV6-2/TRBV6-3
TGTGCCAGCAAACCTAGACAGGGGCAAAACACTGAAGCTTTCTTT
CASKPRQGQNTEAFF
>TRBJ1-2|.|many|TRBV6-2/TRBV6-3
TGTGCCAGCAGAGGAACAGGATCGGGAATCGATGGCTACACCTTC
CASRGTGSGIDGYTF
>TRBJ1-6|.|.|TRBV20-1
TGCAGTGCTAGTCAGGAGTCGGGAGGGTGGTATAATTTACCCCTCCACTTT
CSASQESGGWYNLPLHF
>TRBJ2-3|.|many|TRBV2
TGTGCCAGCAGGGAGATTCCAGATACGCAGTATTTT
CASREIPDTQYF
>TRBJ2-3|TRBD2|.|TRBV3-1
TGTGCCAGCAGCCGGGGGACTAGCGGGACGGGCGATACGCAGTATTTT
CASSRGTSGTGDTQYF
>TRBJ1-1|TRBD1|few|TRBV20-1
TGCAGTGCAAACAGACAGGGTCGGAACACTGAAGCTTTCTTT
CSANRQGRNTEAFF
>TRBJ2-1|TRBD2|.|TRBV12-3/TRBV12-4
TGTGCCAGCAGCGGGACTAGCGGGAGGGCCGGGTATAATGAGCAGTTCTTC
CASSGTSGRAGYNEQFF
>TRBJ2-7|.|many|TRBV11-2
TGTGCCAGCAGCTTGGACGGGGACGAGCAGTACTTC
CASSLDGDEQYF
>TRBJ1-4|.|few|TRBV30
TGTGCCTGGAGTGCGGACAGAGCTAATGAAAAACTGTTTTTT
CAWSADRANEKLFF
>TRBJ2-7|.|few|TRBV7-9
TGTGCCAGCAGCCGTTTCGGACAGTACGAGCAGTACTTC
CASSRFGQYEQYF
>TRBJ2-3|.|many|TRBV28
TGTGCCAGCAGTTTATTTTCGCAGGGGAGAGATACGCAGTATTTT
CASSLFSQGRDTQYF
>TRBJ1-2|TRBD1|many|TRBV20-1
TGCAGCGCGGGGACAGGGCTCCATGGCTACACCTTC
CSAGTGLHGYTF
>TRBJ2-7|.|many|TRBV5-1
TGCGCCAGCAGCTTGAGTCCGTCAGGGAGATCCTACGAGCAGTACTTC
CASSLSPSGRSYEQYF
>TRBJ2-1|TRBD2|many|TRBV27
TGTGCCAGCAGTCATATCCTCATAGCGGGAGGGCCCTCCAATGAGCAGTTCTTC
CASSHILIAGGPSNEQFF
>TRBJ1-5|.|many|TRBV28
TGTGCCAGCAGTCGCCCCTCAAGAGCCCAGCATTTT
CASSRPSRAQHF
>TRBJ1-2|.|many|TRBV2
TGTGCCAGCAGCCCCGGCGGCGGTCCGGGCCCCTATGGCTACACCTTC
CASSPGGGPGPYGYTF
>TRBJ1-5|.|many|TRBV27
TGTGCCAGCAGTCCGACGGTCAAAGGGCAGCCCCAGCATTTT
CASSPTVKGQPQHF
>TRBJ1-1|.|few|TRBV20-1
TGCAGTGCTAGAGGCAGGGGGAACACTGAAGCTTTCTTT
CSARGRGNTEAFF
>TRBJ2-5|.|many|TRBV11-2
TGTGCCAGCAGCCCAGCCGGGGGCGGACCTGAAGAGACCCAGTACTTC
CASSPAGGGPEETQYF
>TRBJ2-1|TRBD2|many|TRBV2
TGTGCCAGCAGCTCGGGACTAGCGGGTTGGGGGTCCAATGAGCAGTTCTTC
CASSSGLAGWGSNEQFF